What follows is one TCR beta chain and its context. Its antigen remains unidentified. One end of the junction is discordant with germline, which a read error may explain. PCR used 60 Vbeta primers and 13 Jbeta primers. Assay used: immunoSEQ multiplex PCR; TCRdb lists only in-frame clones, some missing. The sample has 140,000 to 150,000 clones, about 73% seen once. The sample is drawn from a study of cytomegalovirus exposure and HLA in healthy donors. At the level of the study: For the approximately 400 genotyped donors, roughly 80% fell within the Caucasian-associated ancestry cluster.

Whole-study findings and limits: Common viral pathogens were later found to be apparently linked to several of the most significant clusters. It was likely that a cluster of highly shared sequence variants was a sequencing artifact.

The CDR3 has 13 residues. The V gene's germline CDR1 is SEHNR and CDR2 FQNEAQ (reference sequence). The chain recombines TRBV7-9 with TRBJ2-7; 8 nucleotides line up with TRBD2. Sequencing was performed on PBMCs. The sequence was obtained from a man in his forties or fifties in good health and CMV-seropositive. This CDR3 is CSSTLSGIYEQYF. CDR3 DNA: TGTTCCAGCACCCTTAGCGGGATCTACGAGCAGTACTTC.